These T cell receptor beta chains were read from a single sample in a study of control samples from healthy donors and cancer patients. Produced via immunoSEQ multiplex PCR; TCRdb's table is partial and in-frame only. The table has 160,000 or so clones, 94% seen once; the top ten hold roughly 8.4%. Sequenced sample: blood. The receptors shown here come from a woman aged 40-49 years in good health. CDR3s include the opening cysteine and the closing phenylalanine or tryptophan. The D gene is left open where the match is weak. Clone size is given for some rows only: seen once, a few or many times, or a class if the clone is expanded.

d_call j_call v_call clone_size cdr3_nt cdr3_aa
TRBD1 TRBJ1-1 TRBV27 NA TGTGCCAGCAAAACTCTACAGGGGATCCCTGAAGCTTTCTTT CASKTLQGIPEAFF
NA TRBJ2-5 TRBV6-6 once TGTGCCAGCAGTTACGGGGGGCTGGAGACCCAGTACTTC CASSYGGLETQYF
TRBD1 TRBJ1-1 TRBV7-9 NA TGTGCCAGCAGCCCCCCGCAGGGGGGCTATAACACTGAAGCTTTCTTT CASSPPQGGYNTEAFF
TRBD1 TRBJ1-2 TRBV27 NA TGTGCCAGCAGTTTCGACAGGGACACAGTTAATGGCTACACCTTC CASSFDRDTVNGYTF
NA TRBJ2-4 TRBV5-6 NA TGTGCCAGCAGCTTACGTTCCGGGATCCAAAACATTCAGTACTTC CASSLRSGIQNIQYF
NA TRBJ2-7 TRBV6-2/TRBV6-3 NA TGTGCCAGCAGTTGGGGCCGGGCTCAATCCTACGAGCAGTACTTC CASSWGRAQSYEQYF
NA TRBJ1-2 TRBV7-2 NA TGTGCCAGCAGCTTAGGGACAGCCTCCTATGGCTACACCTTC CASSLGTASYGYTF
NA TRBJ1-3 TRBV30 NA TGTGCCTGGAGTGGACAGGCTGGAAACACCATATATTTT CAWSGQAGNTIYF
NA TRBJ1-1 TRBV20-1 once TGCAGTGCTAGTTTGGTGGGGGGCGGTGGGAACACTGAAGCTTTCTTT CSASLVGGGGNTEAFF
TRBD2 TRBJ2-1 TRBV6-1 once TGTGCCAGCAGTGAAACTAGCGGGGGGGCGTTTTACAATGAGCAGTTCTTC CASSETSGGAFYNEQFF
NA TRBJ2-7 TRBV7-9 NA TGTGCCAGCAGCTTAGCCGAGCCCAGCTACGAGCAGTACTTC CASSLAEPSYEQYF
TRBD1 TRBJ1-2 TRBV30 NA TGTGCCTGGAGTTCACAGGGGTACTATGGCTACACCTTC CAWSSQGYYGYTF
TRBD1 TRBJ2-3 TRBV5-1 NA TGCGCCAGCAGCTCGGACAGGGTCACAGATACGCAGTATTTT CASSSDRVTDTQYF
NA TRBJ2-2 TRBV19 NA TGTGCCAGTAGTATTGGGGAGACAGCCACCGGGGAGCTGTTTTTT CASSIGETATGELFF
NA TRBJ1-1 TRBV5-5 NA TGTGCCAGCAGCTTGGGGCACGACACTGAAGCTTTCTTT CASSLGHDTEAFF
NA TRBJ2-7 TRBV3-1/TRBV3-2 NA TGTGCCAGCAGCCAAGTCAACAGGGACTACGAGCAGTACTTC CASSQVNRDYEQYF
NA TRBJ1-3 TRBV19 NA TGTGCCAGTGTGCCCCGGACTACTGGAAACACCATATATTTT CASVPRTTGNTIYF
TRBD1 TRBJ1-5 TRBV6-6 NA TGTGCCAGCAGTTATCTGACAGGGGATCAGCCCCAGCATTTT CASSYLTGDQPQHF
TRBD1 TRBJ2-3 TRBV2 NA TGTGCCAGCAGTGTTCGGAGACAGGGCAGCACAGATACGCAGTATTTT CASSVRRQGSTDTQYF
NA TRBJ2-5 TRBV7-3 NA TGTGCCAGCAGTAACGGGGCGCCGGAGACCCAGTACTTC CASSNGAPETQYF
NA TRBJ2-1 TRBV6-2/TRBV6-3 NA TGTGCCAGCAGTTACTCGACAGGCACCTACAATGAGCAGTTCTTC CASSYSTGTYNEQFF
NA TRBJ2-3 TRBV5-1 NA TGCGCCAGCAGCCCAGGGACACAACCCATAGGCACAGATACGCAGTATTTT CASSPGTQPIGTDTQYF
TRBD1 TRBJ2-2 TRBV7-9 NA TGTGCCAGCACCCGGGGACAGGGGATAATCGGGGAGCTGTTTTTT CASTRGQGIIGELFF
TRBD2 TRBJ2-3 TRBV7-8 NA TGTGCCAGCAGCCGAGTAGCGGGAGGAGGCACAGATACGCAGTATTTT CASSRVAGGGTDTQYF
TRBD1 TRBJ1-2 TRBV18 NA TGTGCCAGCTCAGACCGGGACAGGGTCAACTATGGCTACACCTTC CASSDRDRVNYGYTF
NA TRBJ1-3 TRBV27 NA TGTGCCAGCAGTTTATTTCCGCCAGGGTCAGGAGGAAACACCATATATTTT CASSLFPPGSGGNTIYF
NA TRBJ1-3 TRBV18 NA TGTGCCAGCTCACCAGATGAGCGTTATCTTGGAAACACCATATATTTT CASSPDERYLGNTIYF
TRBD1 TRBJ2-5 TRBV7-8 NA TGTGCCAGCAGCGCCCCCGCAGACAGGGGACTTTGGGAGACCCAGTACTTC CASSAPADRGLWETQYF
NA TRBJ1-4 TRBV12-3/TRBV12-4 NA TGTGCCAGCAGTTTGGCCGTAAATGAAAAACTGTTTTTT CASSLAVNEKLFF
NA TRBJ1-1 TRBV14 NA TGTGCCAGCAGCCAAGAACTGGGAGCGGCCACTGAAGCTTTCTTT CASSQELGAATEAFF
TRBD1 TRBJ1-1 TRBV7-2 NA TGTGCCAGCAGAACCTCGACAGGGATGAACACTGAAGCTTTCTTT CASRTSTGMNTEAFF
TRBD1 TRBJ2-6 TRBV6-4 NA TGTGCCAGCAGTGAACAGGGGTCTGGGGCCAACGTCCTGACTTTC CASSEQGSGANVLTF
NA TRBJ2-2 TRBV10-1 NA TGCGCCAGCAGTGAAGCAGGGAGCACCGGGGAGCTGTTTTTT CASSEAGSTGELFF
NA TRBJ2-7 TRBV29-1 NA TGCAGCGTTGAATGGGGACAGGGACATCTGGGACTAGCAAACTACGAGCAGTACTTC CSVEWGQGHLGLANYEQYF
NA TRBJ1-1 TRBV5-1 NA TGCGCCAGCAGCTTGAATGCGGACGGAAAAGCTTTCTTT CASSLNADGKAFF
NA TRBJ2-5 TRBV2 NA TGTGCCAGCAGGGGGGGGCAGGGCGTTCAAGAGACCCAGTACTTC CASRGGQGVQETQYF
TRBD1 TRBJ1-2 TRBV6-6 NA TGTGCCAGCAGTTCGGGGACAGAATATGGCTACACCTTC CASSSGTEYGYTF
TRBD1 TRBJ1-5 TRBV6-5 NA TGTGCCAGCAGTTACTCTGGACAGGGAGGGCAGCCCCAGCATTTT CASSYSGQGGQPQHF
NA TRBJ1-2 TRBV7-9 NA TGTGCCAGCAGCAAAAGACAGGTTGAAGACTATGGCTACACCTTC CASSKRQVEDYGYTF
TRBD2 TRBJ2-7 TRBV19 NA TGTGCCAGTAGAGTAGCGGGAGGTTCCTCCTACGAGCAGTACTTC CASRVAGGSSYEQYF
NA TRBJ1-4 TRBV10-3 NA TGTGCCATCAGTGAGTCGACCCGTGGCAACGAAAAACTGTTTTTT CAISESTRGNEKLFF
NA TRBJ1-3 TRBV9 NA TGTGCCAGCCTATCTGGAAACACCATATATTTT CASLSGNTIYF
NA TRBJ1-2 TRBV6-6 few TGTGCCAGCAGTTACCGGGCAGGGTATGGCTACACCTTC CASSYRAGYGYTF